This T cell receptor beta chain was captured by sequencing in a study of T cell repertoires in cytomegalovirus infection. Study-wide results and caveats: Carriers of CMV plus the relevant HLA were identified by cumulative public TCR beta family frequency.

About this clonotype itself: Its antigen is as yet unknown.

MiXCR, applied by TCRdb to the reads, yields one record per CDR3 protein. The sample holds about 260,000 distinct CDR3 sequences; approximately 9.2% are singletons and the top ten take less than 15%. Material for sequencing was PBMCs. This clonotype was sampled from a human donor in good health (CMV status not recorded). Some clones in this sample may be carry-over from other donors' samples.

The CDR3 region is CASSPGTGSPGDSPLHF. CDR3 coding DNA: TGCGCCAGCTCCCCCGGGACAGGGTCCCCTGGGGATTCACCCCTCCACTTT. V usage is TRBV5-1 and J usage is TRBJ1-6; 9 positions match TRBD1. CDR1 and CDR2 (germline): SGHRS, YFSETQ. The CDR3 extends over 17 amino acids. With 7 bases clipped from V and 8 bases from J, the junction kept 16 bases outside the gene matches.